What follows describes a single T cell receptor (beta chain). The antigen remains undetermined. In the authors' workflow: Junction-only immunoSEQ sequences carried no quality scores, so filtering differed. Profiled with immunoSEQ multiplex PCR; TCRdb holds only in-frame clones, not every one. That table gives V, J and clone size, and the DNA gave D and trimming. The table shows a few million clones, with more than 90% occurring only once. The data were taken from a study of shared clonotypes between healthy human individuals. Points from the study as a whole: About 5% of naive CD4 clonotypes were common to four donors.

The germline V gene has CDR1 SGHTA and CDR2 FQGNSA. This CDR3 is built from 15 residues. Trimming at V came to 2 bases and at J to 5 bases, leaving 4 bases not matched to a gene. The TCR comes from a man younger than 30 in good health. Material: naive CD4+ T cells sorted from blood. Subset defined: CD45RA+ positively selected. The J gene is TRBJ2-3, the V gene TRBV7-2; 10 bases map to TRBD1. CDR3 residues: CASSLPGQGKDTQYF. The CDR3 coding sequence is TGTGCCAGCAGCTTACCGGGACAGGGGAAAGATACGCAGTATTTT.